A selection of T cell receptor beta chains follows, all from one sample in a study of blood T cell repertoires in COVID-19. Profiled with immunoSEQ multiplex PCR; TCRdb holds only in-frame clones, not every one. Here the sample spans 190,000 or so clones, 80% to 90% being singletons. The sample comprised PBMCs or T cells enriched from blood (not recorded which). These receptors all come from a man between 25 and 39 years old who had recovered from COVID-19. CDR3s include the opening cysteine and the closing phenylalanine or tryptophan. The D gene is left open where the match is weak. Clone size is not always given. Where it is, it says once, few, many or a class for expanded clones.

size: few
J: TRBJ1-1
D: TRBD1
V: TRBV10-3
DNA: TGTGCCATCAGTGAGCCAGACAGGGGAGGCACTGAAGCTTTCTTT
CDR3: CAISEPDRGGTEAFF

size: -
J: TRBJ2-3
D: TRBD1
V: TRBV19
DNA: TGTGCCAGTAGCGAGACAGGGTCAGATACGCAGTATTTT
CDR3: CASSETGSDTQYF

size: -
J: TRBJ2-1
D: -
V: TRBV30
DNA: TGTGCCTGGAGTGTTTCAGGGATCCGCAATGAGCAGTTCTTC
CDR3: CAWSVSGIRNEQFF

size: -
J: TRBJ1-5
D: TRBD1
V: TRBV30
DNA: TGTGCCTGGAGTCTCCCGAACAGGGGGCAGAGCAATCAGCCCCAGCATTTT
CDR3: CAWSLPNRGQSNQPQHF

size: -
J: TRBJ2-7
D: TRBD1
V: TRBV7-9
DNA: TGTGCCAGCAGCTTAGAGGGGACAGGTAACTACGAGCAGTACTTC
CDR3: CASSLEGTGNYEQYF

size: -
J: TRBJ2-7
D: TRBD2
V: TRBV9
DNA: TGTGCCAGCAGCACCGATAGCGGGCGCACCTACGAGCAGTACTTC
CDR3: CASSTDSGRTYEQYF

size: -
J: TRBJ2-5
D: -
V: TRBV6-5
DNA: TGTGCCAGCAGGAGGATCATCCAAGAGACCCAGTACTTC
CDR3: CASRRIIQETQYF

size: -
J: TRBJ1-5
D: TRBD1
V: TRBV6-2/TRBV6-3
DNA: TGTGCCAGCAGCACCGGACAGGGCAATCAGCCCCAGCATTTT
CDR3: CASSTGQGNQPQHF

size: -
J: TRBJ2-1
D: TRBD2
V: TRBV24-1
DNA: TGTGCCACCAGTGACCGCCGGACTAGTGGTCACAATGAGCAGTTCTTC
CDR3: CATSDRRTSGHNEQFF

size: -
J: TRBJ2-7
D: -
V: TRBV27
DNA: TGTGCCAGCAGCTTCCGGACGGTACGACAGGTGACCTCCTACGAGCAGTACTTC
CDR3: CASSFRTVRQVTSYEQYF

size: -
J: TRBJ2-2
D: TRBD1
V: TRBV24-1
DNA: TGTGCCACCAGTGACCCGAGACAGGGGGCTCAGACCGGGGAGCTGTTTTTT
CDR3: CATSDPRQGAQTGELFF

size: -
J: TRBJ1-1
D: TRBD1
V: TRBV7-9
DNA: TGTGCCAGCAGCTTTCCAGGGGGGATTGATGAAGCTTTCTTT
CDR3: CASSFPGGIDEAFF

size: -
J: TRBJ1-4
D: TRBD1
V: TRBV29-1
DNA: TGCAGCGTTGATGGAGGACAGGGAGAAAAACTGTTTTTT
CDR3: CSVDGGQGEKLFF

size: -
J: TRBJ1-2
D: -
V: TRBV14
DNA: TGTGCCAGCAGCCAAGATGCGACAGCCTATGGCTACACCTTC
CDR3: CASSQDATAYGYTF

size: -
J: TRBJ1-1
D: -
V: TRBV3-1/TRBV3-2
DNA: TGTGCCAGCAGCCAAGTGTTCAGGGGTCCCACTGAAGCTTTCTTT
CDR3: CASSQVFRGPTEAFF

size: -
J: TRBJ2-1
D: TRBD2
V: TRBV7-8
DNA: TGTGCCAGCAGCTTGGGTAGCGGGAACTACAATGAGCAGTTCTTC
CDR3: CASSLGSGNYNEQFF

size: -
J: TRBJ2-2
D: TRBD1
V: TRBV10-1
DNA: TGCGCCAGCAGTAGGACAGGGAACACCGGGGAGCTGTTTTTT
CDR3: CASSRTGNTGELFF

size: -
J: TRBJ1-2
D: TRBD1
V: TRBV28
DNA: TGTGCCAGCAGGAGGACAGGGTCGCTTTATGGCTACACCTTC
CDR3: CASRRTGSLYGYTF

size: -
J: TRBJ1-6
D: TRBD1
V: TRBV30
DNA: TGTGCCTGGAGTCCTCCGGGACAGTTAGGACCCCTCCACTTT
CDR3: CAWSPPGQLGPLHF

size: -
J: TRBJ2-3
D: TRBD1
V: TRBV19
DNA: TGTGCCAGTAGTATTGATTTGGGACAGAGGAGTTCAGATACGCAGTATTTT
CDR3: CASSIDLGQRSSDTQYF

size: -
J: TRBJ1-2
D: TRBD1
V: TRBV2
DNA: TGTGCCAGCAGATCCGGGACAGGGGATGGCTACACCTTC
CDR3: CASRSGTGDGYTF

size: -
J: TRBJ2-1
D: -
V: TRBV11-2
DNA: TGTGCCAGCAGCTTAACTCCAGAGCAGTTCTTC
CDR3: CASSLTPEQFF

size: -
J: TRBJ1-4
D: -
V: TRBV7-7
DNA: TGTGCCAGCAGCTCCACCAGCTACCGGGGGAGTGCAACTAATGAAAAACTGTTTTTT
CDR3: CASSSTSYRGSATNEKLFF

size: -
J: TRBJ2-7
D: -
V: TRBV6-5
DNA: TGTGCCAGCAGTTACGCGGCCGGTGCCTACGAGCAGTACTTC
CDR3: CASSYAAGAYEQYF

size: many
J: TRBJ1-2
D: TRBD1
V: TRBV5-4
DNA: TGTGCCAGCAGCCGAATCGACAGGGATCGCTATGGCTACACCTTC
CDR3: CASSRIDRDRYGYTF

size: -
J: TRBJ1-2
D: TRBD1
V: TRBV5-4
DNA: TGTGCCAGCAGCCTGTCCTCGGGACAGGGCTATGGCTACACCTTC
CDR3: CASSLSSGQGYGYTF

size: -
J: TRBJ1-1
D: -
V: TRBV18
DNA: TGTGCCAGCTCACCACATCCCCAGAACACTGAAGCTTTCTTT
CDR3: CASSPHPQNTEAFF

size: -
J: TRBJ2-7
D: -
V: TRBV6-2/TRBV6-3
DNA: TGTGCCAGCAGGTACAGTTTTCGCGGACTAAGCTCCTACGAGCAGTACTTC
CDR3: CASRYSFRGLSSYEQYF

size: -
J: TRBJ1-3
D: -
V: TRBV2
DNA: TGTGCCAGCAGTTCACAGGGCTCTGGAAACACCATATATTTT
CDR3: CASSSQGSGNTIYF

size: -
J: TRBJ2-5
D: -
V: TRBV30
DNA: TGTGCCTGGAATCTCGCCGGGGGAGGTAGGGAGACCCAGTACTTC
CDR3: CAWNLAGGGRETQYF

size: -
J: TRBJ1-2
D: -
V: TRBV7-9
DNA: TGTGCCAGCAGCTCAGTGACAGACCGCTTTTATGGCTACACCTTC
CDR3: CASSSVTDRFYGYTF

size: -
J: TRBJ2-7
D: TRBD2
V: TRBV6-6
DNA: TGTGCCAGCAGTTATCTGGCGACTAGCGGAGGCTACGAGCAGTACTTC
CDR3: CASSYLATSGGYEQYF

size: -
J: TRBJ2-7
D: TRBD2
V: TRBV28
DNA: TGTGCCAGCAGTCAGCGGGGCCTTTACTCCTACGAGCAGTACTTC
CDR3: CASSQRGLYSYEQYF

size: few
J: TRBJ1-5
D: -
V: TRBV19
DNA: TGTGCCAGTAGTATAGGTCCCCGCAGGGGTGCCAGGAGCAATCAGCCCCAGCATTTT
CDR3: CASSIGPRRGARSNQPQHF

size: -
J: TRBJ1-2
D: -
V: TRBV27
DNA: TGTGCCAGCAGTCCGACAGGTCACTATGGCTACACCTTC
CDR3: CASSPTGHYGYTF

size: -
J: TRBJ1-5
D: TRBD1
V: TRBV27
DNA: TGTGCCAGCAGTTCACAGGGGGATAATCAGCCCCAGCATTTT
CDR3: CASSSQGDNQPQHF

size: -
J: TRBJ2-3
D: TRBD1
V: TRBV18
DNA: TGTGCCAGCTCACTAAACCGGGACAGCTCAGATACGCAGTATTTT
CDR3: CASSLNRDSSDTQYF

size: -
J: TRBJ2-7
D: -
V: TRBV6-5
DNA: TGTGCCAGCAGACCAGGTCAATTCAGCTCCTACGAGCAGTACTTC
CDR3: CASRPGQFSSYEQYF

size: -
J: TRBJ2-4
D: -
V: TRBV7-2
DNA: TGTGCCAGCAGCTTAGCTGTAGCGATAGCCAAAAACATTCAGTACTTC
CDR3: CASSLAVAIAKNIQYF

size: -
J: TRBJ2-3
D: TRBD2
V: TRBV29-1
DNA: TGCAGCGTTGAAACGGCTAGCGGGAGGACTAGCACAGATACGCAGTATTTT
CDR3: CSVETASGRTSTDTQYF

size: -
J: TRBJ1-5
D: -
V: TRBV18
DNA: TGTGCCAGCTCACCATCGGACACGGGTGGCCAGCCCCAGCATTTT
CDR3: CASSPSDTGGQPQHF